This T cell receptor beta chain was identified during a study of regulatory T cells in long-lasting Graves disease. This CDR3 is built from 15 residues. J was trimmed by 3 bases and V by 11 bases; bases with no gene match: 5. Germline-derived CDR1 and CDR2 are ENHRY and SYGVKD. The time point: newly diagnosed GD, antithyroid drugs for less than 3 months. PBMCs provided the RNA from which the TCR library was made. Construction of TCR beta libraries relied on iRepertoire HTBI primers and on Arm-PCR targeting CDR3 regions. A single record per CDR3 protein comes from TCRdb applying MiXCR to the multiplex PCR reads. The table has around 420,000 distinct CDR3 sequences, over 14% seen once. A further study also used this sample, focusing on T cells in Graves' hyperthyroidism and ophthalmopathy. Per that study: Absence of ophthalmopathy progression within 18 months defined stable Graves' hyperthyroidism. These patients, aged 18 to 65, had recently diagnosed hyperthyroidism lasting under 2 months.

Sample: peripheral blood mononuclear cells (PBMCs), taken at new diagnosis, from a patient treated with antithyroid drugs. V is TRBV10-3 and J is TRBJ2-6, with 12 nucleotides matching TRBD1. This TCR was sampled from a woman in her thirties or forties with Graves disease. The CDR3 loop is CASGTGGFGANVLTF. CDR3 in DNA: TGTGCCTCCGGGACAGGGGGCTTTGGGGCCAACGTCCTGACTTTC.